These 20 T cell receptor beta chains originate from one sample sequenced in a study of CD8+ T cells in alopecia areata. The treatment is: oral pan-JAK inhibitor, 5-10 mg twice daily. Following extraction, RNA underwent reverse transcription to cDNA, which served as the sequencing template. Clones were read by immunoSEQ multiplex PCR, and TCRdb kept only the in-frame ones, dropping some. This table has 150,000 to 200,000 clones, around 60% appearing once. Sequenced here: CD4+ T cells sorted from blood, sampled at week 24, from a patient treated with tofacitinib. These receptors all come from a human donor with alopecia areata.

The chain employs TRBV29-1 and TRBJ1-3; tentative D call: TRBD1 (6 bases). The germline V gene has CDR1 SQVTM and CDR2 ANQGSEA. Trimming took 3 bases from V and 7 from J, leaving 16 bases between them. This CDR3 has 14 residues. The CDR3 nucleotides are TGCAGCGTTGATATACAGGGAACCGGGAACACCATATATTTT. It encodes CSVDIQGTGNTIYF.

This clone appeared a few times. This chain connects TRBV7-9 to TRBJ2-7; D not resolved. There are 12 residues in the CDR3. CDR1 is SEHNR and CDR2 is FQNEAQ in the germline V gene (reference sequence). Trimming removed 5 bases at V and 1 base at J, with 6 bases between. CDR3 sequence reads: CASSPYSYEQYF. In nucleotides, the CDR3 is TGTGCCAGCAGCCCTTATTCCTACGAGCAGTACTTC.

The chain uses TRBV28 and TRBJ1-2; D is uncertain. The CDR3 totals 13 residues. The V gene's germline CDR1 is MDHEN and CDR2 SYDVKM. Trimming removed 6 bases at V and 2 bases at J, with 10 bases between. DNA for the CDR3: TGTGCCAGCAGGTCAACAGAGAACTATGGCTACACCTTC. It yields the protein CASRSTENYGYTF.

This clone appeared a few times. The rearrangement uses TRBV4-1 and TRBJ1-2; TRBD1 might be the D (5 bases). Germline assignment: CDR1 MGHRA and CDR2 YSYEKL. The CDR3 is 17 amino acids. V gave up 3 bases and J gave up 0 bases, with 17 bases separating them. For the CDR3, the DNA is TGCGCCAGCAGCCATCGGCGAGGAACAGGAGCTAACTATGGCTACACCTTC. The encoded protein is CASSHRRGTGANYGYTF.

In DNA, the CDR3 is TGCGCCAGCAGCTTGAACATGAAGACCGGGACCCAAAATCAGCCCCAGCATTTT. It encodes CASSLNMKTGTQNQPQHF. This rearrangement joins TRBV5-1 to TRBJ1-5, with D maybe TRBD1 (5 bases). V was pared by 1 base and J by 4 bases, with 21 bases between. The CDR3 is 18 amino acids. In germline, CDR1 is SGHRS, CDR2 YFSETQ.

The chain is built from TRBV7-9 and TRBJ1-2, with unresolved D. The CDR3 runs to 16 residues. Looked up from germline, CDR1 is SEHNR and CDR2 is FQNEAQ (reference sequence). Deletions cut 0 bases from V and 2 bases from J, with 13 bases between. The CDR3 coding sequence is TGTGCCAGCAGCTTAGCCATGACCACAGCCAACTATGGCTACACCTTC. It specifies CASSLAMTTANYGYTF.

This clone was seen a handful of times. The gene calls are TRBV30 and TRBJ1-1; D remains unclear. Trimming left V 5 bases short and J 4 bases short, with 8 bases between. The CDR3 sequence is 11 residues long. The germline CDR1 and CDR2 sequences are GTSNPN and SVGIG (reference sequence). The CDR3 region has the DNA TGTGCCTGGGGTTTGGCCACTGAAGCTTTCTTT. Protein product: CAWGLATEAFF.

The V and J genes are TRBV18 and TRBJ2-7; TRBD1 matches at 8 bases. The CDR3 covers 15 residues. The germline V gene has CDR1 KGHSH and CDR2 LQKENI. V gave up 1 base and J gave up 4 bases; unmatched junction bases: 6. The CDR3 protein is CASSPRQGAVYEQYF. CDR3 sequence (DNA): TGTGCCAGCTCACCACGGCAGGGGGCTGTGTACGAGCAGTACTTC.

This chain links TRBV29-1 with TRBJ1-2; weak D call: TRBD1 (5 bases). Germline CDR1 and CDR2: SQVTM and ANQGSEA. This CDR3 has 12 residues. Between the trimmed V and J ends, which lost 4 bases and 7 bases, there was a span of 13 bases. CDR3 residues: CSVGGATVGYTF. CDR3 coding DNA: TGCAGCGTTGGCGGGGCGACGGTTGGCTACACCTTC.

In regard to this clone: Other DNA sequences in the same sample also yield this CDR3. This chain connects TRBV29-1 to TRBJ1-5, with D unresolved. Germline V gene sequence: CDR1 SQVTM, CDR2 ANQGSEA. CDR3 length: 13 residues. V lost 4 bases, J lost 0 bases, and 7 bases lay in between. CDR3 residues: CSVAENSNQPQHF. CDR3 coding DNA: TGCAGCGTTGCTGAGAATAGCAATCAGCCCCAGCATTTT.

V usage is TRBV4-1 and J usage is TRBJ1-1; D not resolved. V was clipped by 2 bases and J by 4 bases, with 8 bases between them. The CDR3 covers 13 residues. CDR1 is MGHRA, CDR2 YSYEKL, per germline. Here the CDR3 reads CASSQLWSTEAFF. CDR3 nucleotides: TGCGCCAGCAGCCAACTGTGGAGCACTGAAGCTTTCTTT.

This chain joins TRBV30 and TRBJ1-2; D uncertain. The V gene's germline CDR1 is GTSNPN and CDR2 SVGIG (reference sequence). This CDR3 region has 14 residues. V was clipped by 3 bases and J by 4 bases, with 15 bases between them. CDR3 sequence reads: CAWREGGRSYGYTF. In DNA, the CDR3 is TGTGCCTGGAGAGAAGGAGGGAGAAGCTATGGCTACACCTTC.

The chain uses TRBV20-1 and TRBJ2-4, with D perhaps being TRBD1 or TRBD2 (6 bases each). Trimming stripped 6 bases from V and 15 bases from J, with 18 bases between. The germline V gene has CDR1 DFQATT and CDR2 SNEGSKA (reference sequence). The CDR3 spans 11 residues. The CDR3 region is CSAAKGGSPYF. In nucleotides, the CDR3 is TGCAGTGCCGCTAAAGGGGGGTCACCGTACTTC.

The chain is built from TRBV2 and TRBJ1-5, with no clear D. The CDR3 loop spans 11 amino acids. The germline CDR1 and CDR2 sequences are SNHLY and FYNNEI. V was clipped by 4 bases and J by 5 bases, with 3 bases between them. Here the CDR3 DNA reads TGTGCCAGCAGTGGCGATCAGCCCCAGCATTTT. This codes for CASSGDQPQHF.

Details on this clone: Additional DNA sequences in this sample encode the identical CDR3. The chain links TRBV29-1 to TRBJ1-1, with unresolved D. Between the trimmed V and J ends, which lost 4 bases and 1 base, there was a span of 7 bases. Germline CDR1 and CDR2: SQVTM and ANQGSEA. The CDR3 length is 12 residues. CDR3 sequence: CSVGLKNTEAFF. The CDR3 coding sequence is TGCAGCGTTGGACTGAAGAACACTGAAGCTTTCTTT. Combining the CDR3 with reference TRBV29-1 and TRBJ1-1 gives the whole variable domain SAVISQKPSRDICQRGTSLTIQCQVDSQVTMMFWYRQQPGQSLTLIATANQGSEATYESGFVIDKFPISRPNLTFSTLTVSNMSPEDSSIYLCSVGLKNTEAFFGQGTRLTVV.

In regard to this clone: The sample has other DNA sequences that encode this CDR3 too. The chain uses TRBV5-6 and TRBJ2-6; D is undetermined. This CDR3 has 13 amino acids. Germline values: CDR1 SGHDT, CDR2 YYEEEE. Trimming left V 4 bases short and J 0 bases short, with 2 bases between. The CDR3 reads CASSLSGANVLTF. The CDR3 DNA reads as TGTGCCAGCAGCCTCTCTGGGGCCAACGTCCTGACTTTC.

The chain is built from TRBV2 and TRBJ2-7, with D perhaps matching TRBD1 (6 bases). V lost 1 base to trimming and J lost 0 bases, with 7 bases between them. From germline, CDR1 is SNHLY and CDR2 FYNNEI. The CDR3 is made up of 14 amino acids. The chain's CDR3 is CASSEGDTSYEQYF. CDR3 bases: TGTGCCAGCAGTGAAGGGGACACCTCCTACGAGCAGTACTTC.

This clone was observed a single time. This sequence joins TRBV6-1 and TRBJ2-2; TRBD1 matches 7 bases. Germline assignment: CDR1 MNHNS and CDR2 SASEGT. The CDR3 runs to 14 residues. V shed 4 bases, J shed 2 bases, and the junction held 1 base outside the gene matches. CDR3 sequence (DNA): TGTGCCAGCAGTGGGGACAGAAACACCGGGGAGCTGTTTTTT. This encodes CASSGDRNTGELFF.

The V call is TRBV4-1, the J call TRBJ2-1, with TRBD1 as a possible D gene (6 bases). This CDR3 region has 15 residues. Germline V lookup: CDR1 MGHRA, CDR2 YSYEKL. V lost 4 bases, J lost 0 bases, and 10 bases lay in between. The CDR3 here is CASSPQGSSYNEQFF. CDR3 sequence (DNA): TGCGCCAGCAGCCCTCAGGGGAGCTCCTACAATGAGCAGTTCTTC.

V usage is TRBV11-3 and J usage is TRBJ1-6; possibly TRBD1 for D (6 bases). CDR1 SGHNT and CDR2 YENEEA come from the germline V gene. The CDR3 is made up of 14 amino acids. The germline V and J ends were trimmed by 3 bases and 13 bases, with 16 bases remaining between them. The CDR3 region is CASSFLRGASPLHF. DNA of the CDR3: TGTGCCAGCAGCTTCCTCCGGGGGGCCAGCCCCCTCCACTTT.